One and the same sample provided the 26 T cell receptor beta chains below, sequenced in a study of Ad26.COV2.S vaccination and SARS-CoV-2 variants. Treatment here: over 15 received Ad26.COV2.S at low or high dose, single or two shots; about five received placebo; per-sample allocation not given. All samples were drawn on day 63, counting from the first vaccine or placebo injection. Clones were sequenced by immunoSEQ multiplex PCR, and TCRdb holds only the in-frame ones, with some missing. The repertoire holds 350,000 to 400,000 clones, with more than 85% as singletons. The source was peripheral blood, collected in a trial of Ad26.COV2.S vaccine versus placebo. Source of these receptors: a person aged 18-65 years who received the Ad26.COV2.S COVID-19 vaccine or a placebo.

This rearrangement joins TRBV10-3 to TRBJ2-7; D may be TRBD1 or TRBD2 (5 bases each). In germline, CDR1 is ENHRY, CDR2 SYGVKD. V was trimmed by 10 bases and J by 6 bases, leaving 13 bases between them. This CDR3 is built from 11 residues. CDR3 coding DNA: TGTGCCAACCTTCTGAGGGGCGAGCAGTACTTC. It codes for CANLLRGEQYF.

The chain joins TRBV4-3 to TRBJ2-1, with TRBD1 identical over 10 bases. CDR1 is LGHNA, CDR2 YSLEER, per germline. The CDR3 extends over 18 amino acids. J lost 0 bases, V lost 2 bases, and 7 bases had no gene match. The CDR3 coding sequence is TGCGCCAGCAGCCAAATGAGACAGGGGGCCTCCTCCTACAATGAGCAGTTCTTC. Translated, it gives CASSQMRQGASSYNEQFF.

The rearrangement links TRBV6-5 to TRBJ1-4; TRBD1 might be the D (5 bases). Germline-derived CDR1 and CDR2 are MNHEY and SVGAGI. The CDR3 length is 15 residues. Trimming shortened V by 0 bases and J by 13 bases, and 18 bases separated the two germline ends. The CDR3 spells CASSYSPGEATGLFF. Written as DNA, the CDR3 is TGTGCCAGCAGTTACTCTCCTGGAGAGGCTACAGGACTGTTTTTT.

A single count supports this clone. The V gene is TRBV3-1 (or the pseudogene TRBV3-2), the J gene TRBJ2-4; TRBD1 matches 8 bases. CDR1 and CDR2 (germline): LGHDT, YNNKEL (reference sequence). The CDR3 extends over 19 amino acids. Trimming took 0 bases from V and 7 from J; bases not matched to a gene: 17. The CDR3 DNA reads TGTGCCAGCAGCCAAGACGGACGTTTGGACAGGGAAGATTGGAACATTCAGTACTTC. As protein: CASSQDGRLDREDWNIQYF.

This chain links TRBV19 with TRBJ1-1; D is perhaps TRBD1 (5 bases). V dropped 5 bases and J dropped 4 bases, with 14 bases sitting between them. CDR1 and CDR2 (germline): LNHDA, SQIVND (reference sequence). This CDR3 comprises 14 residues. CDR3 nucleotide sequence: TGTGCCAGTAGTGCATCCTCCCAGGGCACTGAAGCTTTCTTT. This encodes CASSASSQGTEAFF. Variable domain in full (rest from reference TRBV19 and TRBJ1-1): DGGITQSPKYLFRKEGQNVTLSCEQNLNHDAMYWYRQDPGQGLRLIYYSQIVNDFQKGDIAEGYSVSREKKESFPLTVTSAQKNPTAFYLCASSASSQGTEAFFGQGTRLTVV.

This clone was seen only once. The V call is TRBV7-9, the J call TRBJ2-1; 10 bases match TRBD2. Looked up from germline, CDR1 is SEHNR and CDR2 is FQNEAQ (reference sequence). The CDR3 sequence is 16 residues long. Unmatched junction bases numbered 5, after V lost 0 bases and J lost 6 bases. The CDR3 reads CASSLARTSGSNEQFF. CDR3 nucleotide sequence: TGTGCCAGCAGCTTAGCGAGGACTAGCGGAAGCAATGAGCAGTTCTTC.

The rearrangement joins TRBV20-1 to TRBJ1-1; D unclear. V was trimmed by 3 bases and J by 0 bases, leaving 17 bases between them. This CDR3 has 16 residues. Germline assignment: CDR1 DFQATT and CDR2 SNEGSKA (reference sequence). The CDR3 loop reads CSASPPRRAMNTEAFF. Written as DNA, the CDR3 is TGCAGTGCTAGTCCCCCCCGCCGGGCAATGAACACTGAAGCTTTCTTT.

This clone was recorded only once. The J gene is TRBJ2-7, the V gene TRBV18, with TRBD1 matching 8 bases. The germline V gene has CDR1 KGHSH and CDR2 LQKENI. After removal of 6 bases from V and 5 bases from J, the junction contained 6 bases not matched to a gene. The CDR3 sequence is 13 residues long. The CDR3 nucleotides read TGTGCCAGCTCCGGACAGGGTAATAACGAGCAGTACTTC. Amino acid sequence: CASSGQGNNEQYF. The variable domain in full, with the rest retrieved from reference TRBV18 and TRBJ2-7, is NAGVMQNPRHLVRRRGQEARLRCSPMKGHSHVYWYRQLPEEGLKFMVYLQKENIIDESGMPKERFSAEFPKEGPSILRIQQVVRGDSAAYFCASSGQGNNEQYFGPGTRLTVT.

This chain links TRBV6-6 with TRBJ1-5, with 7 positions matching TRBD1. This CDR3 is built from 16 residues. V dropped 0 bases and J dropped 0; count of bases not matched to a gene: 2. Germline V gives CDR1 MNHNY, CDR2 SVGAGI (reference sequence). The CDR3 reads CASSYSGQDSNQPQHF. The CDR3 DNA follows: TGTGCCAGCAGTTACTCTGGACAGGATAGCAATCAGCCCCAGCATTTT.

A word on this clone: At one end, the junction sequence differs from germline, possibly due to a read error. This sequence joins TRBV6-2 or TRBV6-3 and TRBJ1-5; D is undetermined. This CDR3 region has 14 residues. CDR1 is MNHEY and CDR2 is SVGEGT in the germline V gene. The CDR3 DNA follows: TGTGCCAGCAGCTTCACACGAGGCAATCAGCCCCAACATTTT. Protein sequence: CASSFTRGNQPQHF.

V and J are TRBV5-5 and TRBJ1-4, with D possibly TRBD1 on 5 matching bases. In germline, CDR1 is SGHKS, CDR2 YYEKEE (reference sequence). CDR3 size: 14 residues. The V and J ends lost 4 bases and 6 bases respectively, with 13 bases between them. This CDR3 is CASSLGTGDEKLFF. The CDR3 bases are TGTGCCAGCAGCCTAGGGACGGGGGATGAAAAACTGTTTTTT.

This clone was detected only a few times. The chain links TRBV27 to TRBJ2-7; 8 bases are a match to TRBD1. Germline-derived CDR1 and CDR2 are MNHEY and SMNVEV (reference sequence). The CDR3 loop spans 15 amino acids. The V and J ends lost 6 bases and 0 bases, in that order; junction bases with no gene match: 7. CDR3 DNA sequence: TGTGCCAGCAGAACCTCCGGGACAGGCTCCTACGAGCAGTACTTC. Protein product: CASRTSGTGSYEQYF.

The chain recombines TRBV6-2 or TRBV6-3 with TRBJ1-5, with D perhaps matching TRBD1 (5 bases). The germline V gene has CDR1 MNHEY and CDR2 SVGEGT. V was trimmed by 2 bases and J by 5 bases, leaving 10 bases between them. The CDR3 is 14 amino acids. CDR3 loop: CASSYNRQYQPQHF. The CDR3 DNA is TGTGCCAGCAGTTACAACAGGCAATATCAGCCCCAGCATTTT.

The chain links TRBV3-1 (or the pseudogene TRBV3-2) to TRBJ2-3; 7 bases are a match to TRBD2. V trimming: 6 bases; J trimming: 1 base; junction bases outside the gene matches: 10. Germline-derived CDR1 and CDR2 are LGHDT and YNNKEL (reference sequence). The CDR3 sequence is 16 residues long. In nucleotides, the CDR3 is TGTGCCAGCAGGGGACTATTAGGTGAAGGCACAGATACGCAGTATTTT. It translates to CASRGLLGEGTDTQYF.

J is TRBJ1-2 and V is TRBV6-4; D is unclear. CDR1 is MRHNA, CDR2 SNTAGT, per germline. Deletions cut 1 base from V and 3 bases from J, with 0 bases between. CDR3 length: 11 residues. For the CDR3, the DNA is TGTGCCAGCAGTGACTACTATGGCTACACCTTC. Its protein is CASSDYYGYTF.

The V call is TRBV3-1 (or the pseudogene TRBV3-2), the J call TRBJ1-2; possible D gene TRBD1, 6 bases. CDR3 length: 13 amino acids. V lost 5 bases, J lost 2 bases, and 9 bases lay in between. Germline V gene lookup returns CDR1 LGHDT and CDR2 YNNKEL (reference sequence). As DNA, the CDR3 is TGTGCCAGCAGCATGAGGGGGAACTATGGCTACACCTTC. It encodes CASSMRGNYGYTF.

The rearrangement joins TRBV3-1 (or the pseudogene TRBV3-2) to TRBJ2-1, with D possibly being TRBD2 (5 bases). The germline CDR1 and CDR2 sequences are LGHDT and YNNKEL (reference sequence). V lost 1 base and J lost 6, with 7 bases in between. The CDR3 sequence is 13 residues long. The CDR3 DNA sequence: TGTGCCAGCAGCCAAGGCCTAGCCAATGAGCAGTTCTTC. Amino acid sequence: CASSQGLANEQFF.

CDR3: CACTSGRPEAFF. In nucleotides, the CDR3 is TGTGCCTGCACCTCGGGGCGACCTGAAGCTTTCTTT. V is TRBV30 and J is TRBJ1-1; TRBD1 might be the D (5 bases). V lost 6 bases and J 6 bases, leaving 14 bases between the germline ends. Germline assignment: CDR1 GTSNPN and CDR2 SVGIG (reference sequence). CDR3 length: 12 amino acids.

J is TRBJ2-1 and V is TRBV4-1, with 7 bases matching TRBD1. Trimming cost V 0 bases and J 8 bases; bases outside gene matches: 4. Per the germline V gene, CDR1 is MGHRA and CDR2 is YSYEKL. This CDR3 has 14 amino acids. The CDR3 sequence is CASSQDSDRDEQFF. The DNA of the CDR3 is TGCGCCAGCAGCCAAGATTCCGACAGGGATGAGCAGTTCTTC.

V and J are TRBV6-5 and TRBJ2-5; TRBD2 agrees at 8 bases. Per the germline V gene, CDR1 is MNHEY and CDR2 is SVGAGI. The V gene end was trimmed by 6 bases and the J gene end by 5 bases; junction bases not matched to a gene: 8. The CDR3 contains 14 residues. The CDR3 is CASRDGLARETQYF. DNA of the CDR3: TGTGCCAGCAGGGACGGACTAGCTAGGGAGACCCAGTACTTC.

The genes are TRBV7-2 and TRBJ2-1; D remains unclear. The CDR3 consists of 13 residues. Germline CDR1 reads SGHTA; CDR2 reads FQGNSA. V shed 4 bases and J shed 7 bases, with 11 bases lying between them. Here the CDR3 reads CASSSTQANEQFF. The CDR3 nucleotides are TGTGCCAGCAGCTCAACCCAGGCTAATGAGCAGTTCTTC.

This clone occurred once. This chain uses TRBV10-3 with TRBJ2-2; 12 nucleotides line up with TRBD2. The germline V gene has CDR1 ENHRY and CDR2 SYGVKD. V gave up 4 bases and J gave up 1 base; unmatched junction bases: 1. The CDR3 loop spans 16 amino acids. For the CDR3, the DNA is TGTGCCATCAGTGGGACTAGCGGGGAGAACACCGGGGAGCTGTTTTTT. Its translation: CAISGTSGENTGELFF.

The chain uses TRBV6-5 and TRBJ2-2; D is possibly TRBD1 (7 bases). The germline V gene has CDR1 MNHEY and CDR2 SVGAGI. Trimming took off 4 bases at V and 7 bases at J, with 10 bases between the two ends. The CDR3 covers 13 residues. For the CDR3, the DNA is TGTGCCAGCAGTTGGCAGGGGGGCGGGGAGCTGTTTTTT. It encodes CASSWQGGGELFF.

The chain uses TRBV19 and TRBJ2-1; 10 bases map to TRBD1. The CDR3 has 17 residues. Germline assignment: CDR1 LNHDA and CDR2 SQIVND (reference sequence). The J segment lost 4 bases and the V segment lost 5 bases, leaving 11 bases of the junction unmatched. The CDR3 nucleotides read TGTGCCAGTAGTTCCACTATTTCGGACAGGGGGTACAATGAGCAGTTCTTC. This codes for CASSSTISDRGYNEQFF.

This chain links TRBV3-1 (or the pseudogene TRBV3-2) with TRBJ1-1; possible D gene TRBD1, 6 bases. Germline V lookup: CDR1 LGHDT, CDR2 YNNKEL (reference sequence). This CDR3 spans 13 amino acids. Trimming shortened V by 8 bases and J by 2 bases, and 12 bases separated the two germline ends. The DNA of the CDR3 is TGTGCCAGCCGAAACAGGGCCAACACTGAAGCTTTCTTT. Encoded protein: CASRNRANTEAFF.

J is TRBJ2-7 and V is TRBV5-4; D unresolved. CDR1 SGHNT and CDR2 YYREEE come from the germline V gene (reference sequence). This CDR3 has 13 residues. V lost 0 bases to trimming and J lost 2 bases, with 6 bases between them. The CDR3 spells CASSLAGTYEQYF. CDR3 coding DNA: TGTGCCAGCAGCTTGGCAGGAACCTACGAGCAGTACTTC.